This entry features one T cell receptor (beta chain) sequence. This sample is part of a study of OX40 agonist ivuxolimab in advanced cancers. On the study more broadly: Patients were dosed with the agonistic anti-OX40 (CD134) antibody ivuxolimab.

Method: immunoSEQ multiplex PCR; TCRdb's copy keeps in-frame clones and lacks some. Of tens of thousands of clones in the sample, approximately 90% were seen once. V was trimmed by 3 bases and J by 0 bases, leaving 3 bases between them. Looked up from germline, CDR1 is MGHDK and CDR2 is SYGVNS. The CDR3 loop spans 13 amino acids. The sampling schedule covered blood at baseline, cycle 4 day 1, and cycle 7 day 1. The genes are TRBV25-1 and TRBJ1-5; no definite D call. The specimen comprised CD4+ or CD8+ T cells sorted from blood, sampled in a trial of the OX40 agonist ivuxolimab. This TCR was recovered from an adult with an advanced solid tumor such as melanoma, head and neck, liver or kidney cancer. The CDR3 DNA sequence: TGTGCCAGCAGTGACCTTAGCAATCAGCCCCAGCATTTT. Residues: CASSDLSNQPQHF.